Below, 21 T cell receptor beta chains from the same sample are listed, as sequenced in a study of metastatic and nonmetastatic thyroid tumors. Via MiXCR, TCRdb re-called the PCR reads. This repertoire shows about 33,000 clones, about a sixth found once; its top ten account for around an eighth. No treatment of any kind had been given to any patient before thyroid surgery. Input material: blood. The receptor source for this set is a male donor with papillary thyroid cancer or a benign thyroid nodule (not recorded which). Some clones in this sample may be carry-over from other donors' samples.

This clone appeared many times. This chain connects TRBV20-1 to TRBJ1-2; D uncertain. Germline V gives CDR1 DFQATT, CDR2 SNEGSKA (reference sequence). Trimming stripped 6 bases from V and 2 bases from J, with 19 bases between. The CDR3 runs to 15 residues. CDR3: CSAPGGQLINYGYTF. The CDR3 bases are TGCAGTGCCCCAGGTGGCCAGCTTATAAACTATGGCTACACCTTC.

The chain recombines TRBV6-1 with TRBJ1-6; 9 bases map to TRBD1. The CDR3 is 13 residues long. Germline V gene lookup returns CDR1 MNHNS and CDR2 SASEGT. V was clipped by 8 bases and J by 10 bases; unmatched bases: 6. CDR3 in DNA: TGTGCCAGCGGGGACAGGGAAGAATCACCCCTCCACTTT. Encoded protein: CASGDREESPLHF.

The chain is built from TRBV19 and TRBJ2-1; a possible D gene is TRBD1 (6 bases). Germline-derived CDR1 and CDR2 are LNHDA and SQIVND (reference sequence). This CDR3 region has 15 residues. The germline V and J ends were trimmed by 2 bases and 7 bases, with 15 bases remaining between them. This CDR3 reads CASSIPRQGKNEQFF. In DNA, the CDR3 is TGTGCCAGTAGTATACCTCGGCAGGGGAAAAATGAGCAGTTCTTC.

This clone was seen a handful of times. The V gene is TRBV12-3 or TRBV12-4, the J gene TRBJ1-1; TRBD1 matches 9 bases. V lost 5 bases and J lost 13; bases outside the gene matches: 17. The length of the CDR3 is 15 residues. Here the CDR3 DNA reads TGTGCCAGCAGTCGTGACAGGGGGGCCTACCTAGACGATTTCTTT. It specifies CASSRDRGAYLDDFF.

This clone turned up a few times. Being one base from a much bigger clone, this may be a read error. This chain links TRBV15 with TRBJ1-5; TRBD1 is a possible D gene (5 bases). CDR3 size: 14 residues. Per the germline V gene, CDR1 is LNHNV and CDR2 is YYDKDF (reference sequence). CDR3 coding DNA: TGTGCCACCAGCAGCTGGCAGGGCGATCAGCCCCAGAATTTT. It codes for CATSSWQGDQPQNF.

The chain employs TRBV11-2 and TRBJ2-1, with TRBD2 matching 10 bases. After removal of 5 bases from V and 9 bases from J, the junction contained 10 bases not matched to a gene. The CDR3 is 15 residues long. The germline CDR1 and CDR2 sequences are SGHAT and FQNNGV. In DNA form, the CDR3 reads TGTGCCAGCAGCCCCCGGAGCGGGAGGGTTGGTGAGCAGTTCTTC. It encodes CASSPRSGRVGEQFF.

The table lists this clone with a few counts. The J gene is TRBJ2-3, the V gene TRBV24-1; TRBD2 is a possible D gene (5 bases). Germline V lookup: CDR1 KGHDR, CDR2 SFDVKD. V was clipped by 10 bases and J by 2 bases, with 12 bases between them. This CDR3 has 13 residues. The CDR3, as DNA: TGTGCCACTCGAGGGCTAAACACAGATACGCAGTATTTT. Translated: CATRGLNTDTQYF.

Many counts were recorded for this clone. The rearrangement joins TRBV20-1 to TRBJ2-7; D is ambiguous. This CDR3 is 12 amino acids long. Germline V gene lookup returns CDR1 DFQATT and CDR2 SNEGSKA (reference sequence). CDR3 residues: CSLRVPNYEQYF. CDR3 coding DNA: TGCAGCCTTAGGGTTCCCAACTACGAGCAGTACTTC.

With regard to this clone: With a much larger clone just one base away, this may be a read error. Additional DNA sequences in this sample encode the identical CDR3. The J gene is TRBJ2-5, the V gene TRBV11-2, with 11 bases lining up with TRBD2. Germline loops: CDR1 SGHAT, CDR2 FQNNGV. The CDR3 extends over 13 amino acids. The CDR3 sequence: CASSLAGGETQYF. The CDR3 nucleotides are TGTGCCAGCAGCCTAGCGGGGGGAGAGACACAGTACTTC.

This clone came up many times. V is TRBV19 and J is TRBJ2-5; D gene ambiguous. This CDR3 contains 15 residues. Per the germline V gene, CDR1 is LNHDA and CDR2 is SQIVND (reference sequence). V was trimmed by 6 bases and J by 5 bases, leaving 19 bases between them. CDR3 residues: CASSSVPLSGETQYF. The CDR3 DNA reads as TGTGCCAGTAGCTCCGTTCCTCTCAGTGGGGAGACCCAGTACTTC.

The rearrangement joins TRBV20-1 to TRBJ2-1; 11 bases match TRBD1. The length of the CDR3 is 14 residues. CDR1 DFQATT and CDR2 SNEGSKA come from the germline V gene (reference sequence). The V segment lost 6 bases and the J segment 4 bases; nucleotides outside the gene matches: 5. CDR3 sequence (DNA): TGCAGTGCGACCCGGGACAGGGGGTACAATGAGCAGTTCTTC. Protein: CSATRDRGYNEQFF.

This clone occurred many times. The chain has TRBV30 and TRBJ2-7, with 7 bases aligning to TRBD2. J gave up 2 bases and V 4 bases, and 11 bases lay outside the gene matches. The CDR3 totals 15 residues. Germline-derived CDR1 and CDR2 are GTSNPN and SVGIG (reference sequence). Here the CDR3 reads CAWTRVRGNPYEQYF. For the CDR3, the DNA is TGTGCCTGGACTCGCGTGCGGGGGAACCCCTACGAGCAGTACTTC.

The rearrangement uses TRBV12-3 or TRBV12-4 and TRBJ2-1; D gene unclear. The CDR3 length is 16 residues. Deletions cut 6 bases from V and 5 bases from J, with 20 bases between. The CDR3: CASRGVSLGWDNEQFF. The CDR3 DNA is TGTGCCAGCAGGGGCGTTAGCTTGGGTTGGGACAATGAGCAGTTCTTC.

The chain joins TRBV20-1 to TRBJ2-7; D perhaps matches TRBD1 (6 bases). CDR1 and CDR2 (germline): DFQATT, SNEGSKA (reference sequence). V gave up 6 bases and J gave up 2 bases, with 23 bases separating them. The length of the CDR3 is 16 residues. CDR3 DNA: TGCAGTGCCAGGCCGCATGCCGCAGGACAGACCTACGAGCAGTACTTC. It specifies CSARPHAAGQTYEQYF.

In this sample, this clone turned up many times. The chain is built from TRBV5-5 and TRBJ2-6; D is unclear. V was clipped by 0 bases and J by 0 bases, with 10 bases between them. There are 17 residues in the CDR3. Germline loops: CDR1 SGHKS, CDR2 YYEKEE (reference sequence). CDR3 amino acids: CASSLGAISSGANVLTF. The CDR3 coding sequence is TGTGCCAGCAGCTTGGGAGCCATTAGCTCTGGGGCCAACGTCCTGACTTTC.

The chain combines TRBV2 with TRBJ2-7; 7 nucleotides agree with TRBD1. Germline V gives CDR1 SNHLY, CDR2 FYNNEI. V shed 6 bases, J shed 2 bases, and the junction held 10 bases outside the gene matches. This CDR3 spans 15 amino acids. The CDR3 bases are TGTGCCAGCAGCGACGTAGGGGGCCTTACCTACGAGCAGTACTTC. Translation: CASSDVGGLTYEQYF.

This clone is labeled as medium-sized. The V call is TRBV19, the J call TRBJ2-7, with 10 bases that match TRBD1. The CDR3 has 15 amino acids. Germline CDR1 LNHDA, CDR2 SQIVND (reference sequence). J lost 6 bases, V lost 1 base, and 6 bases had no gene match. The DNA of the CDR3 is TGTGCCAGTAGTATAGTAGAGACAGGGGGCGGCGAGCAGTACTTC. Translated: CASSIVETGGGEQYF.

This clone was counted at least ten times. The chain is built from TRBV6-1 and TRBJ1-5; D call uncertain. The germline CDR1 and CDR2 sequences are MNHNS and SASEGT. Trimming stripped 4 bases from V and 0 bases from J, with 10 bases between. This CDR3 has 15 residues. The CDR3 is CASSVTAYSNQPQHF. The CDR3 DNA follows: TGTGCCAGCAGTGTAACAGCCTATAGCAATCAGCCCCAGCATTTT.

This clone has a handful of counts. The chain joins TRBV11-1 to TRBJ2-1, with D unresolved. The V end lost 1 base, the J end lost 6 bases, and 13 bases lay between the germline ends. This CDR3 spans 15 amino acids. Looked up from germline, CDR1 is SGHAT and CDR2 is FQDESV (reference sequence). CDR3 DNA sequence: TGTGCCAGCAGCTTAGTAGGGTATAGCCCCAATGAGCAGTTCTTC. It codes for CASSLVGYSPNEQFF.

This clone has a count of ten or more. CDR3 region: CASRLGQGEAEAFF. For the CDR3, the DNA is TGCGCCAGCCGACTCGGACAGGGTGAAGCTGAAGCTTTCTTT. The chain carries TRBV5-1 and TRBJ1-1; TRBD1 matches 8 bases. Per the germline V gene, CDR1 is SGHRS and CDR2 is YFSETQ. This CDR3 has 14 amino acids. V lost 7 bases, J lost 6 bases, and 11 bases stayed unmatched.

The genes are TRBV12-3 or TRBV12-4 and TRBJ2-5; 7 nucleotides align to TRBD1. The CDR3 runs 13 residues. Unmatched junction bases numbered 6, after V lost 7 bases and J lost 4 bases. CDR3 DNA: TGTGCCAGCACCCGGGACAGTGGAGAGACCCAGTACTTC. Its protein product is CASTRDSGETQYF.